These 23 T cell receptor beta chains were sequenced from one sample in a study of T cells expressing NK-cell markers. TCRdb processed the 5' RACE reads again and assigns one entry to each CDR3 protein, with no DNA. The specimen's table records some 150,000 distinct CDR3 sequences. Sequenced sample: blood T cells: a sorted CD56 or NKG2C T cell subset, CD4+ or CD8+ T cells, or bulk PBMC T cells (not recorded which). The receptor source for this set is a woman in her 50s in good health.

This sequence joins TRBV20-1 and TRBJ2-7; with no DNA, the TCRdb D assignment of TRBD2 cannot be verified. This CDR3 comprises 18 residues. The germline V gene has CDR1 DFQATT and CDR2 SNEGSKA (reference sequence). Here the CDR3 reads CSAQASGTSGRSLREQYF.

CDR3 loop: CATSDSLAGSNTDTQYF. The chain combines TRBV24-1 with TRBJ2-3; as DNA is missing, the TRBD2 call by TCRdb cannot be tested. CDR3 size: 17 residues. Germline CDR1 is KGHDR and CDR2 is SFDVKD.

The chain couples TRBV12-3 or TRBV12-4 to TRBJ2-3; the TRBD2 assignment by TCRdb is unverifiable without DNA. The CDR3 runs to 15 residues. The CDR3 region is CASSFIALTADTQYF.

The chain recombines TRBV6-2 or TRBV6-3 with TRBJ1-5; TCRdb proposes TRBD1, but this gene call is untestable without DNA. The CDR3 loop spans 14 amino acids. CDR1 and CDR2 (germline): MNHEY, SVGEGT. The CDR3 here is CASRMDTLNQPQHF.

This sequence joins TRBV27 and TRBJ1-5. CDR3 length equals 16 residues. Germline CDR1 reads MNHEY; CDR2 reads SMNVEV (reference sequence). This CDR3 reads CASSLAPRESNQPQHF.

The chain links TRBV7-9 to TRBJ2-7; the D gene TCRdb calls, TRBD2, cannot be checked with no DNA. Germline CDR1 is SEHNR and CDR2 is FQNEAQ (reference sequence). This CDR3 is 14 amino acids long. CDR3 protein: CASTDTSGDYEQYF.

The V call is TRBV6-5, the J call TRBJ2-1; the D gene TCRdb calls, TRBD1, cannot be checked with no DNA. The CDR3 runs 15 residues. Germline-derived CDR1 and CDR2 are MNHEY and SVGAGI. CDR3 residues: CASSFTGGTLDEQFF.

The chain has TRBV30 and TRBJ1-1. The CDR3 totals 13 residues. Germline V gene lookup returns CDR1 GTSNPN and CDR2 SVGIG (reference sequence). CDR3 amino acids: CAWMSGAGDRAFF.

The J gene is TRBJ2-2, the V gene TRBV9; lacking DNA, the TRBD2 call made by TCRdb goes unchecked. CDR3 length equals 16 residues. Germline-derived CDR1 and CDR2 are SGDLS and YYNGEE. CDR3 residues: CASSVVGTSDTGELFF. The variable domain in full, completed from reference TRBV9 and TRBJ2-2, reads DSGVTQTPKHLITATGQRVTLRCSPRSGDLSVYWYQQSLDQGLQFLIQYYNGEERAKGNILERFSAQQFPDLHSELNLSSLELGDSALYFCASSVVGTSDTGELFFGEGSRLTVL.

V gene TRBV2 combines with J gene TRBJ2-1; the TCRdb call, TRBD1, lacks DNA for checking. Germline lookup yields CDR1 SNHLY and CDR2 FYNNEI. The length of the CDR3 is 17 residues. The CDR3 region is CASSHTGGFSSYNEQFF.

The chain carries TRBV6-1 and TRBJ2-2; TCRdb names TRBD2, which stays unverified in the absence of DNA. Germline V gene lookup returns CDR1 MNHNS and CDR2 SASEGT. CDR3 length equals 17 residues. The CDR3 loop is CASRSGLAGLNTGELFF.

The rearrangement links TRBV19 to TRBJ2-1; the TCRdb call, TRBD2, lacks DNA for checking. CDR3 size: 17 residues. Germline CDR1 is LNHDA and CDR2 is SQIVND (reference sequence). The CDR3: CASSIGVGTRGFDEQFF.

The J gene is TRBJ2-1, the V gene TRBV11-2; TCRdb calls TRBD1, which cannot be checked without DNA. The CDR3 loop spans 17 amino acids. Germline CDR1 reads SGHAT; CDR2 reads FQNNGV. CDR3 region: CASSPKPRPGGDNEQFF.

V and J are TRBV4-2 and TRBJ2-1; as DNA is missing, the TRBD2 call by TCRdb cannot be tested. Germline V gives CDR1 LGHNA, CDR2 YNFKEQ. CDR3 length: 15 residues. CDR3 protein: CASSQRDSHYNEQFF.

The chain uses TRBV12-3 or TRBV12-4 and TRBJ1-2; TCRdb names TRBD1, which stays unverified in the absence of DNA. The CDR3 has 13 amino acids. The CDR3 loop is CASSPSRPYGYTF.

V gene TRBV7-9 combines with J gene TRBJ2-5; the TRBD2 assignment by TCRdb is unverifiable without DNA. The germline CDR1 and CDR2 sequences are SEHNR and FQNEAQ (reference sequence). The CDR3 is 13 residues long. The CDR3: CASSAGLGETQYF. Full variable domain (remainder filled in from reference TRBV7-9 and TRBJ2-5): DTGVSQNPRHKITKRGQNVTFRCDPISEHNRLYWYRQTLGQGPEFLTYFQNEAQLEKSRLLSDRFSAERPKGSFSTLEIQRTEQGDSAMYLCASSAGLGETQYFGPGTRLLVL.

V is TRBV5-6 and J is TRBJ1-1. Germline-derived CDR1 and CDR2 are SGHDT and YYEEEE. The CDR3 consists of 14 residues. The CDR3 loop is CASSLNLENTEAFF.

The chain couples TRBV9 to TRBJ1-1; with no DNA, the TCRdb D assignment of TRBD1 cannot be verified. Germline values: CDR1 SGDLS, CDR2 YYNGEE. This CDR3 has 13 amino acids. The CDR3 sequence is CASSPDRYTEAFF. Supplemented by reference TRBV9 and TRBJ1-1, the full variable domain reads DSGVTQTPKHLITATGQRVTLRCSPRSGDLSVYWYQQSLDQGLQFLIQYYNGEERAKGNILERFSAQQFPDLHSELNLSSLELGDSALYFCASSPDRYTEAFFGQGTRLTVV.

The rearrangement uses TRBV7-6 and TRBJ2-3; TCRdb designates TRBD1, a call that cannot be tested without DNA. CDR1 SGHVS and CDR2 FNYEAQ come from the germline V gene. The CDR3 has 15 residues. CDR3 loop: CASSLLSLGTDTQYF.

The chain has TRBV5-1 and TRBJ2-2; the D gene TCRdb calls, TRBD2, cannot be checked with no DNA. Germline CDR1 SGHRS, CDR2 YFSETQ. The CDR3 totals 15 residues. The CDR3 spells CASSGGTAYTGELFF.

V usage is TRBV29-1 and J usage is TRBJ1-4; TCRdb names TRBD1, which stays unverified in the absence of DNA. The CDR3 sequence is 15 residues long. Looked up from germline, CDR1 is SQVTM and CDR2 is ANQGSEA. The CDR3 is CSALPDGATNEKLFF.

The chain employs TRBV6-4 and TRBJ1-4; TCRdb selects TRBD1, and the lack of DNA leaves this call unchecked. This CDR3 has 15 residues. Germline V gene data show CDR1 as MRHNA and CDR2 as SNTAGT. The CDR3 reads CASSGHRATNEKLFF.

The rearrangement joins TRBV19 to TRBJ2-7; the TRBD1 assignment by TCRdb is unverifiable without DNA. The CDR3 sequence is 13 residues long. Germline CDR1 is LNHDA and CDR2 is SQIVND (reference sequence). CDR3 amino acids: CASRPTGAYEQYF.